These 4 T cell receptor beta chains share one sample of origin, sequenced in a study of blood T cell repertoires in COVID-19. Sequenced by immunoSEQ multiplex PCR; TCRdb stores in-frame clones only, minus some. Of approximately 50,000 clones detected, approximately 82% appear once; the ten largest clones hold about 5.2%. The sequenced sample consisted of peripheral blood. All receptors come from a human donor in a cohort sampled during active COVID-19.

V gene TRBV2 combines with J gene TRBJ1-2; D remains ambiguous. The CDR3 contains 14 residues. CDR1 SNHLY and CDR2 FYNNEI come from the germline V gene. The V end lost 8 bases, the J end lost 5 bases, and 18 bases lay between the germline ends. The CDR3 nucleotides read TGTGCCAGCGGTGGAGAGGTCGTAAATTATGGCTACACCTTC. It translates to CASGGEVVNYGYTF.

Details on this clone: It is unclear where the CDR3 begins or ends on the DNA, so no DNA is shown, and the CDR3 is as TCRdb lists it. The chain has TRBV2 and TRBJ2-3; the table assigns TRBD2, which was not confirmed against the DNA. Both ends counted, the CDR3 spans 13 residues. Germline values: CDR1 SNHLY, CDR2 FYNNEI. The CDR3 protein is CASILGGPDTQYF.

This clone showed up just once. The chain has TRBV5-8 and TRBJ1-5, with D possibly being TRBD1 (6 bases). V was shortened by 3 bases and J by 0 bases, with 10 bases between the two germline ends. CDR3 length equals 15 residues. Per germline, CDR1 SGHTS and CDR2 YDEGEE. CDR3 region: CASSWGTISNQPQHF. The DNA of the CDR3 is TGTGCCAGCAGCTGGGGGACAATTAGCAATCAGCCCCAGCATTTT.

The chain uses TRBV9 and TRBJ2-7; the D gene is possibly TRBD2 (6 bases). The CDR3 length is 18 residues. V dropped 0 bases and J dropped 4 bases, with 23 bases sitting between them. In germline, CDR1 is SGDLS, CDR2 YYNGEE. CDR3 coding DNA: TGTGCCAGCAGCGTAGTTGAGGTGGACTACAAATCCTCGTACGAGCAGTACTTC. The encoded protein is CASSVVEVDYKSSYEQYF.